Listed below are T cell receptor beta chains from one sample, sequenced in a study of T cells in Graves' hyperthyroidism and ophthalmopathy. MiXCR was run by TCRdb on the multiplex PCR reads, yielding one entry per CDR3 protein. The sample has approximately 610,000 distinct CDR3 sequences, approximately 14% seen once; the top ten hold around 4.1%. Sequences were obtained from blood. The receptor source for this set is a woman in her thirties or forties with Graves' ophthalmopathy. The CDR3 runs from the conserved cysteine through the conserved F or W. Each record gives: V gene, J gene, D gene, clone size, CDR3 protein, CDR3 DNA. D genes are given only for firm matches. The size entry is marked missing in some rows and otherwise reads once, few, many or a size class.

TRBV6-1	TRBJ2-5	.	many	CAAETQYF	TGTGCCGCGGAGACCCAGTACTTC
TRBV25-1	TRBJ2-7	.	many	CASSGVNPGSGIYEQYF	TGTGCCAGCAGTGGGGTAAATCCGGGTAGCGGAATCTACGAGCAGTACTTC
TRBV5-6	TRBJ2-7	TRBD1	.	CASRPTGTGGYEQYF	TGTGCCAGCAGACCGACCGGGACAGGGGGCTACGAGCAGTACTTC
TRBV7-9	TRBJ1-1	.	many	CASSPGQEAFF	TGTGCCAGCAGCCCCGGACAGGAAGCTTTCTTT
TRBV28	TRBJ1-5	.	many	CASSSPADSYSNQPQHF	TGTGCCAGCAGTTCACCCGCGGACAGTTACAGCAATCAGCCCCAGCATTTT
TRBV20-1	TRBJ1-2	.	many	CSASAPGGAYGYTF	TGCAGTGCTAGCGCTCCCGGCGGGGCCTATGGCTACACCTTC
TRBV7-8	TRBJ2-7	.	many	CASSLEGLGSYEQYF	TGTGCCAGCAGCTTAGAGGGATTGGGCTCCTACGAGCAGTACTTC
TRBV27	TRBJ1-1	.	few	CASRTRRNTEAFF	TGTGCCAGCCGGACCCGGAGGAACACTGAAGCTTTCTTT
TRBV12-3/TRBV12-4	TRBJ2-5	.	few	CASSLAGAKETQYF	TGTGCCAGCAGTTTAGCAGGGGCCAAAGAGACCCAGTACTTC
TRBV6-1	TRBJ1-1	.	many	CAAVGEQGTEAFF	TGTGCCGCAGTGGGGGAGCAGGGCACTGAAGCTTTCTTT
TRBV30	TRBJ2-5	.	.	CAWSKTLGGETQYF	TGTGCCTGGAGTAAGACACTAGGAGGGGAGACCCAGTACTTC
TRBV12-3/TRBV12-4	TRBJ1-2	.	many	CASSLRPTYGYTF	TGTGCCAGCAGTTTACGACCGACCTATGGCTACACCTTC
TRBV6-5	TRBJ2-4	.	many	CASSYSVGLAKNIQYF	TGTGCCAGCAGTTACTCGGTAGGATTAGCCAAAAACATTCAGTACTTC
TRBV11-1	TRBJ2-6	.	few	CASSPYGQPLGANVLTF	TGTGCCAGCAGCCCATACGGACAGCCCCTCGGGGCCAACGTCCTGACTTTC
TRBV20-1	TRBJ2-5	.	many	CSARDLEGGRAGETQYF	TGCAGTGCTAGAGATCTCGAGGGGGGGAGGGCAGGAGAGACCCAGTACTTC
TRBV6-5	TRBJ2-7	TRBD2	many	CASAPGLSYEQYF	TGTGCCAGCGCCCCGGGACTATCATACGAGCAGTACTTC
TRBV29-1	TRBJ2-7	TRBD1	many	CSVPGTGDYEQYF	TGCAGCGTCCCGGGGACAGGGGATTACGAGCAGTACTTC
TRBV29-1	TRBJ2-5	.	many	CSVEEGPGETQYF	TGCAGCGTTGAAGAGGGACCCGGAGAGACCCAGTACTTC
TRBV7-2	TRBJ2-5	.	many	CASSFSTGETQYF	TGTGCCAGCAGCTTTTCCACGGGGGAGACCCAGTACTTC
TRBV28	TRBJ2-7	TRBD2	many	CASSLSGTSLGEQYF	TGTGCCAGCAGTTTATCCGGGACTAGTTTGGGCGAGCAGTACTTC
TRBV28	TRBJ1-2	.	many	CASSLPETTARRGYTF	TGTGCCAGCAGTTTACCCGAAACCACCGCGCGGCGTGGCTACACCTTC
TRBV20-1	TRBJ1-2	TRBD1	.	CSATRTGLSNYGYTF	TGCAGTGCTACCCGGACAGGGTTGAGTAACTATGGCTACACCTTC
TRBV6-5	TRBJ1-6	TRBD1	.	CASSYRSGGGNSPLHF	TGTGCCAGCAGTTACCGTTCAGGGGGAGGCAATTCACCCCTCCACTTT
TRBV24-1	TRBJ1-5	.	.	CATSIQGNQPQHF	TGTGCCACCAGTATTCAGGGCAATCAGCCCCAGCATTTT
TRBV27	TRBJ1-3	.	.	CASSLRDPTSGNTIYF	TGTGCCAGCAGTTTACGGGACCCCACCTCTGGAAACACCATATATTTT
TRBV28	TRBJ1-5	TRBD1	many	CASSSGQGNQPQHF	TGTGCCAGCAGTAGCGGACAGGGGAATCAGCCCCAGCATTTT
TRBV10-1	TRBJ2-6	TRBD1	few	CASSEGTGASGANVLTF	TGCGCCAGCAGTGAGGGGACAGGGGCCTCTGGGGCCAACGTCCTGACTTTC
TRBV20-1	TRBJ2-1	.	.	CSARITGLPNEQFF	TGCAGTGCTAGAATTACGGGACTCCCCAATGAGCAGTTCTTC